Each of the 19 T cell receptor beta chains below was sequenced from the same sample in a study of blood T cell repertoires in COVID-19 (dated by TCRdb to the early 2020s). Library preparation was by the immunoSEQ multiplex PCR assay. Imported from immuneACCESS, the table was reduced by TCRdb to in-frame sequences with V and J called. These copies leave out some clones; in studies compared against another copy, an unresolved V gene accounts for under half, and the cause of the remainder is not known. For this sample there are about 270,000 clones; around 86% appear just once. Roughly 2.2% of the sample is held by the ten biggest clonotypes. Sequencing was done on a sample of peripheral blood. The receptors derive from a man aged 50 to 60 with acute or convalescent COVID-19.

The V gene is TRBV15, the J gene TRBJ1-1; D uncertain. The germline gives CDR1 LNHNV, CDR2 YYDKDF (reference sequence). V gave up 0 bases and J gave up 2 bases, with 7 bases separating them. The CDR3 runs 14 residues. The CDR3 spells CATSRDTANTEAFF. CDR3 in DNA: TGTGCCACCAGCAGAGATACAGCCAACACTGAAGCTTTCTTT.

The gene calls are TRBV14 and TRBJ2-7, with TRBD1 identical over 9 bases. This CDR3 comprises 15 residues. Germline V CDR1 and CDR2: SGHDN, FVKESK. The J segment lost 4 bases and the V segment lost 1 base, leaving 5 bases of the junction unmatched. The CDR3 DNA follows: TGTGCCAGCAGCCAAGCGCCGGGACAGGGTTACGAGCAGTACTTC. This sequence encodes CASSQAPGQGYEQYF.

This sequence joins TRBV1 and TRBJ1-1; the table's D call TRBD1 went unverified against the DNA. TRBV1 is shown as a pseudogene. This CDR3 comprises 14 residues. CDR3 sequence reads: CTSSRNRVWTEAFF. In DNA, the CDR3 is TGCACCAGCAGCCGAAACAGGGTTTGGACTGAAGCTTTCTTT.

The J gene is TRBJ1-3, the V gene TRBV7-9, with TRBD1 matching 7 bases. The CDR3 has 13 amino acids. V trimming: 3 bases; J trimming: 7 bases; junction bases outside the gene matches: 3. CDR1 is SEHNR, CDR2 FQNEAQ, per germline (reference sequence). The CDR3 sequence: CASSLGQHNTIYF. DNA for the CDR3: TGTGCCAGCAGCTTGGGACAGCACAACACCATATATTTT.

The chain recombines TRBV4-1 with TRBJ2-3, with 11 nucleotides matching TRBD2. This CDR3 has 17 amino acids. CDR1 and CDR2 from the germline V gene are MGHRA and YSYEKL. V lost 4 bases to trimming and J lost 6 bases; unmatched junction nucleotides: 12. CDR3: CASSLIPGLAAGDTQYF. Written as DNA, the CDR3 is TGCGCCAGCAGCCTGATCCCGGGACTAGCGGCGGGGGATACGCAGTATTTT.

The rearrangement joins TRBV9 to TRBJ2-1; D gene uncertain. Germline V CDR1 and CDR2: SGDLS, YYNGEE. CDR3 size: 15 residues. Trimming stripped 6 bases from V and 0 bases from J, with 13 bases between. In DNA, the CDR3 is TGTGCCAGCACCTTCGGGTCGAGCTCCTACAATGAGCAGTTCTTC. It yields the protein CASTFGSSSYNEQFF.

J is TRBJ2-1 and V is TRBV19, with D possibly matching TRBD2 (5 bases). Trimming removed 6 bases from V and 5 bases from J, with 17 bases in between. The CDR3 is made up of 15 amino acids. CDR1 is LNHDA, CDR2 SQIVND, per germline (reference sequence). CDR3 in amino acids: CASRKAGPWDNEQFF. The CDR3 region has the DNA TGTGCCAGTAGGAAGGCGGGCCCATGGGACAATGAGCAGTTCTTC. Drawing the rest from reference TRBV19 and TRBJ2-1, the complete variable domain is DGGITQSPKYLFRKEGQNVTLSCEQNLNHDAMYWYRQDPGQGLRLIYYSQIVNDFQKGDIAEGYSVSREKKESFPLTVTSAQKNPTAFYLCASRKAGPWDNEQFFGPGTRLTVL.

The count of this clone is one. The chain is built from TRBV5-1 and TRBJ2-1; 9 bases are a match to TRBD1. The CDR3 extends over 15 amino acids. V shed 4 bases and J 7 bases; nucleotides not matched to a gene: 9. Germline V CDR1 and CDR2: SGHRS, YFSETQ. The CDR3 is CASSGRDRARNEQFF. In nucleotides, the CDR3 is TGCGCCAGCAGCGGCCGGGACAGGGCTCGGAATGAGCAGTTCTTC.

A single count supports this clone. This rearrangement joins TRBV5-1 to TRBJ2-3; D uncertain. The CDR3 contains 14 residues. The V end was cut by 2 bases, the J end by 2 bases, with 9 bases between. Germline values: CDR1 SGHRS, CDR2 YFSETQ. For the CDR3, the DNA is TGCGCCAGCAGCTTCGTCCCCCCCACAGATACGCAGTATTTT. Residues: CASSFVPPTDTQYF. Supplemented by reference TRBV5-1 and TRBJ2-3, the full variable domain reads KAGVTQTPRYLIKTRGQQVTLSCSPISGHRSVSWYQQTPGQGLQFLFEYFSETQRNKGNFPGRFSGRQFSNSRSEMNVSTLELGDSALYLCASSFVPPTDTQYFGPGTRLTVL.

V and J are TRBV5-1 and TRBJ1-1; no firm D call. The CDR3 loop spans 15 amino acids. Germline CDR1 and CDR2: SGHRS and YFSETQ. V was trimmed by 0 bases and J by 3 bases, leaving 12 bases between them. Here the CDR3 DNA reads TGCGCCAGCAGCTTGGTTCCGGGGATCGACACTGAAGCTTTCTTT. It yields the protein CASSLVPGIDTEAFF.

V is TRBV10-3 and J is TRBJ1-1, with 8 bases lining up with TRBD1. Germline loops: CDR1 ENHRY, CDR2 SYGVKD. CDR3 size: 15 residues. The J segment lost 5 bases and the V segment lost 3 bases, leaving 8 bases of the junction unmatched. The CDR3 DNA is TGTGCCATCAGTGATCCCGGGACAGGCTTGACTGAAGCTTTCTTT. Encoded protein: CAISDPGTGLTEAFF.

DNA for the CDR3: TGCGCCAGCAGTGGAACAAAGACAGGCACTGAAGCTTTCTTT. Residues: CASSGTKTGTEAFF. The chain carries TRBV10-1 and TRBJ1-1; maybe TRBD1 (6 bases). Per the germline V gene, CDR1 is WNHNN and CDR2 is SYGVQD (reference sequence). The CDR3 is 14 amino acids. Trimming stripped 4 bases from V and 4 bases from J, with 13 bases between.

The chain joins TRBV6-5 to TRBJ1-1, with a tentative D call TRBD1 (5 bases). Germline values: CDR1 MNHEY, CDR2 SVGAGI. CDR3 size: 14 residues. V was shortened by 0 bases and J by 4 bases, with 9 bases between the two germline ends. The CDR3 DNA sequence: TGTGCCAGCAGTTACTCGCGACAGACCACTGAAGCTTTCTTT. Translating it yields CASSYSRQTTEAFF.

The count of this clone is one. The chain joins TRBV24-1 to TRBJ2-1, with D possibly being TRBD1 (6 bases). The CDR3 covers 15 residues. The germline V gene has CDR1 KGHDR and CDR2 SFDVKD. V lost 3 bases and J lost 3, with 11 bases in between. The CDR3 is CATSDRTADYNEQFF. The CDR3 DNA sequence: TGTGCCACCAGTGATAGGACAGCTGACTACAATGAGCAGTTCTTC.

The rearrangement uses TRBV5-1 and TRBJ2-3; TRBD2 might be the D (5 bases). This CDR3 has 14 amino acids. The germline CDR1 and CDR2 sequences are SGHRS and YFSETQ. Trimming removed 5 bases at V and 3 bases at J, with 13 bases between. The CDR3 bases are TGCGCCAGCAGTCGGCGGGTTGGTACAGATACGCAGTATTTT. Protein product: CASSRRVGTDTQYF. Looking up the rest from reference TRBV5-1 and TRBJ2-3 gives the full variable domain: KAGVTQTPRYLIKTRGQQVTLSCSPISGHRSVSWYQQTPGQGLQFLFEYFSETQRNKGNFPGRFSGRQFSNSRSEMNVSTLELGDSALYLCASSRRVGTDTQYFGPGTRLTVL.

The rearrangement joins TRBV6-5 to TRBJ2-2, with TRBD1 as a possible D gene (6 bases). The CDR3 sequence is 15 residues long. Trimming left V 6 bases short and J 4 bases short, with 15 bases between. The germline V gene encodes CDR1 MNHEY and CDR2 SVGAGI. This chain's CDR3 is CASSPQGGGTGELFF. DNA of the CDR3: TGTGCCAGCAGCCCCCAAGGGGGTGGCACCGGGGAGCTGTTTTTT.

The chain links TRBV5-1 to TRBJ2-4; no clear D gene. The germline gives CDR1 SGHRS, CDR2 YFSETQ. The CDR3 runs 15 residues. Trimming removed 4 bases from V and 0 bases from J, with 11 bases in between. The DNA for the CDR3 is TGCGCCAGCAGCCCCGGGTCACTAGCCAAAAACATTCAGTACTTC. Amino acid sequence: CASSPGSLAKNIQYF. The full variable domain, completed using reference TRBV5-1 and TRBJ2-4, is KAGVTQTPRYLIKTRGQQVTLSCSPISGHRSVSWYQQTPGQGLQFLFEYFSETQRNKGNFPGRFSGRQFSNSRSEMNVSTLELGDSALYLCASSPGSLAKNIQYFGAGTRLSVL.

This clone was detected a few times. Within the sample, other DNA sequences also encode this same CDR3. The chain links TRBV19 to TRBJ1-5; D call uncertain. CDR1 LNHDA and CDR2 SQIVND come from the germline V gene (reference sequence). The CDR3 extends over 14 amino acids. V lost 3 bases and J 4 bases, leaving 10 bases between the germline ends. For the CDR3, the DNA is TGTGCCAGTAGTATCGTCCCGTTAAATCAGCCCCAGCATTTT. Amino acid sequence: CASSIVPLNQPQHF.

CDR3 bases: TGTGCCAGCAGCCAAGGCTGGACAGATCAGCCCCAGCATTTT. This sequence encodes CASSQGWTDQPQHF. The J gene is TRBJ1-5, the V gene TRBV3-1 (or the pseudogene TRBV3-2); maybe TRBD1 (6 bases). The CDR3 is 14 amino acids. Trimming cost V 1 base and J 5 bases, with 9 bases left between them. Germline CDR1 reads LGHDT; CDR2 reads YNNKEL (reference sequence).